The TCR beta chain described here comes from a study of T cells in women clearing cervical HPV infection. Regarding this clone: The read is 3 residues too short to cover the CDR3 end, so that end is filled in from the germline J gene.

Produced via immunoSEQ multiplex PCR; TCRdb's table is partial and in-frame only. Here the sample table reports about 46,000 clones. The V and J ends lost 2 bases and 8 bases respectively, with 4 bases between them. The CDR3 length is 10 residues. Germline-derived CDR1 and CDR2 are DFQATT and SNEGSKA (reference sequence). Sequenced sample: blood buffy coat. The chain employs TRBV20-1 and TRBJ2-1; D call uncertain. The TCR originated in a woman aged 18-70 years with a cervical HPV16 infection that either progressed to CIN3+ or cleared (not recorded which). Partial CDR3 DNA: TGCAGTGCTAGACGGGATGAG. Translating gives CSARRDE. From start to end, the CDR3 is CSARRDEQFF.